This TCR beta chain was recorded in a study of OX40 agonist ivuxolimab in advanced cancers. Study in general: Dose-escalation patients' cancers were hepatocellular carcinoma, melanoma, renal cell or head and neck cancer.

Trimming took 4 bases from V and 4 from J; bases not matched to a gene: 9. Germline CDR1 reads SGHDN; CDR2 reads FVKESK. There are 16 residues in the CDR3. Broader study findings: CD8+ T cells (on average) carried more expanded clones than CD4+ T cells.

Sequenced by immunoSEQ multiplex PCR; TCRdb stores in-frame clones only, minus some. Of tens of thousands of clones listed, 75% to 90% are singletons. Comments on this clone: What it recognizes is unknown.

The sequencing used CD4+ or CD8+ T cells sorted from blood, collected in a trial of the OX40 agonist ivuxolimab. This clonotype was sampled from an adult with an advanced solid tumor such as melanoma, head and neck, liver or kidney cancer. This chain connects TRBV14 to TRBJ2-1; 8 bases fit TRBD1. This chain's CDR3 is CASSPGQGRGYNEQFF. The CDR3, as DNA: TGTGCCAGCAGCCCTGGACAGGGTCGGGGATACAATGAGCAGTTCTTC.